The TCR beta chain under discussion was sequenced for a study of cytomegalovirus exposure and HLA in healthy donors. The wider study: Assignment to the Caucasian-associated ancestry cluster applied to 81% of the approximately 420 genotyped donors. Study-wide results and caveats: When presence/absence was analysed, sequencing depth was taken to be roughly uniform across donors. The productive fraction for most TCR beta V segments was about 87% or about 30% in an earlier analysis.

The junction had 22 bases not matched to a gene; V was cut back by 4 bases and J by 6 bases. CDR3 length equals 20 residues. Germline values: CDR1 SGHTA, CDR2 FQGTGA. PCR used 60 Vbeta primers and 13 Jbeta primers. Assay used: immunoSEQ multiplex PCR; TCRdb lists only in-frame clones, some missing. The data contain 110,000 to 150,000 clones, about 85% of them seen just once; the ten biggest clones take up approximately 2.7%. A word on this clone: The antigen remains unidentified.

The chain couples TRBV7-3 to TRBJ2-2; the match to TRBD1 covers 8 bases. Sequenced: PBMCs. This TCR derives from a boy aged 2 to 9 in good health and CMV-seronegative. Here the CDR3 DNA reads TGTGCCAGCAGCTCAATTCCTATGGACAGGGAAGCAGAGTGGGCCGGGGAGCTGTTTTTT. It translates to CASSSIPMDREAEWAGELFF.